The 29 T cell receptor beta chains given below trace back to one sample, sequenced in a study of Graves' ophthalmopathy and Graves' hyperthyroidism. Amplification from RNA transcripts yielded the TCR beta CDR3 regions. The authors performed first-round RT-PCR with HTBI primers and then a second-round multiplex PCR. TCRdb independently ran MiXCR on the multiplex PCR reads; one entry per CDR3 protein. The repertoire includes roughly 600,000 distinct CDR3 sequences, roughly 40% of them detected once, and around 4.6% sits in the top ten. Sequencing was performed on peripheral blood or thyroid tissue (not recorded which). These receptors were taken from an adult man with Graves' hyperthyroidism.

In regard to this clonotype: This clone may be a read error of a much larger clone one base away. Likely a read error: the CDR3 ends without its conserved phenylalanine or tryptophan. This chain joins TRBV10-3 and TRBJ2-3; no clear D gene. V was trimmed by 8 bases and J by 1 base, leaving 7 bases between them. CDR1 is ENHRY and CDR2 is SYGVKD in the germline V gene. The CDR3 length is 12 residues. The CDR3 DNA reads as TGTGCCATCTCTCGCGGCACAGATACGCAGTATTCT. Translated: CAISRGTDTQYS.

CDR3 in amino acids: CASSLEAVGSGANVLTF. The CDR3 DNA reads as TGTGCCAGCAGCTTAGAGGCCGTAGGTTCTGGGGCCAACGTCCTGACTTTC. This chain connects TRBV11-2 to TRBJ2-6; D call uncertain. CDR3 length equals 17 residues. CDR1 SGHAT and CDR2 FQNNGV come from the germline V gene. The V end lost 0 bases, the J end lost 1 base, and 10 bases lay between the germline ends.

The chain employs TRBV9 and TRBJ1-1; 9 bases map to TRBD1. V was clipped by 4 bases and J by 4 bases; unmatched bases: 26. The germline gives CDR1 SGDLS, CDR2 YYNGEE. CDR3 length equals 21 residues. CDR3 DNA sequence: TGTGCCAGCAGCTTCGGACCTAGCGGGAACACCGGGGACAGGGTTGGCACTGAAGCTTTCTTT. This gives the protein CASSFGPSGNTGDRVGTEAFF.

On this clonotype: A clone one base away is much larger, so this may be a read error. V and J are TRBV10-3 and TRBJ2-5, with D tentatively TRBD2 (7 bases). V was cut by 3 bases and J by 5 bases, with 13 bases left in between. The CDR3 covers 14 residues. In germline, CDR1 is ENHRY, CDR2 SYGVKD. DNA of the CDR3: TGTGCCATCAGTGAAGTCGGGGGGCTTGAGACCCAGTACTTC. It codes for CAISEVGGLETQYF.

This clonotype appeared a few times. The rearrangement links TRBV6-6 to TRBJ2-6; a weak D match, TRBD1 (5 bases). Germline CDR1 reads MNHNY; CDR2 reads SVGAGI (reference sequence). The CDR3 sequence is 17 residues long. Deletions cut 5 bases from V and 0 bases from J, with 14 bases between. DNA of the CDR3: TGTGCCAGCAGTGAACTCCTTACAGGCTCTGGGGCCAACGTCCTGACTTTC. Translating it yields CASSELLTGSGANVLTF.

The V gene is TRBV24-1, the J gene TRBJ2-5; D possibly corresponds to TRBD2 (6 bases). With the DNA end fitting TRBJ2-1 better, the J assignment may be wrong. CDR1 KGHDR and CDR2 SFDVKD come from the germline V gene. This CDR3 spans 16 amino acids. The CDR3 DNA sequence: TGTGCCACCAGTGATTTTGGTGGGAGGATCGGAAATGAGCAGTTCTTC. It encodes CATSDFGGRIGNEQFF.

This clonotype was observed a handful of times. DNA of the CDR3: TGTGCCAGCAGCGTAGGCCCAGTGGAGGTTCAAGAGACCCAGTACTTC. It yields the protein CASSVGPVEVQETQYF. The V call is TRBV9, the J call TRBJ2-5, with a weak D call TRBD2 (5 bases). V lost 0 bases and J lost 2, with 14 bases in between. The CDR3 covers 16 residues. Germline V CDR1 and CDR2: SGDLS, YYNGEE.

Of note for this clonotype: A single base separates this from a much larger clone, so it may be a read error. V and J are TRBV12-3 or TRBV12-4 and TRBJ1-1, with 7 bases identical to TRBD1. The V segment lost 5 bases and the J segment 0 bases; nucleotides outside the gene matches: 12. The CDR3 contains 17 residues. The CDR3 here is CASSTDGAGGVNTEAFF. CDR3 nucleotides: TGTGCCAGCAGTACCGACGGGGCAGGGGGTGTGAACACTGAAGCTTTCTTT.

CDR3 protein: CASSKPGQGNTGELFF. The CDR3 DNA is TGCGCCAGCAGTAAACCGGGACAGGGGAACACCGGGGAGCTGTTTTTT. The gene calls are TRBV10-1 and TRBJ2-2; 9 bases fit TRBD1. The CDR3 extends over 16 amino acids. The germline V gene has CDR1 WNHNN and CDR2 SYGVQD (reference sequence). V lost 5 bases, J lost 1 base, and 5 bases stayed unmatched.

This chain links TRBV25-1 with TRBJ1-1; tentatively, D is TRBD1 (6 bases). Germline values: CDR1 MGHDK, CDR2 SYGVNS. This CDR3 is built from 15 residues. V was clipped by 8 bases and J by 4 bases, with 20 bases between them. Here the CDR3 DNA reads TGTGCCAGCCGCCCTGAGACAGGAGCGACCACTGAAGCTTTCTTT. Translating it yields CASRPETGATTEAFF. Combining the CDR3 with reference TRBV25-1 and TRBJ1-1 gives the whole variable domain EADIYQTPRYLVIGTGKKITLECSQTMGHDKMYWYQQDPGMELHLIHYSYGVNSTEKGDLSSESTVSRIRTEHFPLTLESARPSHTSQYLCASRPETGATTEAFFGQGTRLTVV.

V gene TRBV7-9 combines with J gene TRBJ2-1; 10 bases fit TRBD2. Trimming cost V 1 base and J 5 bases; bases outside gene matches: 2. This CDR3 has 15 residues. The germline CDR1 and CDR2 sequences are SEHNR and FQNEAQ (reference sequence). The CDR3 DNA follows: TGTGCCAGCAGCTTAGAACTAGCGGGGAACAATGAGCAGTTCTTC. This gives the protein CASSLELAGNNEQFF.

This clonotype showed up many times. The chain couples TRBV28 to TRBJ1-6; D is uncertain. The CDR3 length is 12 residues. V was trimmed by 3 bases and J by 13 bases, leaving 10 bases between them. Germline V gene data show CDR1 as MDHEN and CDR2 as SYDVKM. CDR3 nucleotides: TGTGCCAGCAGTTTCAACCCCTCTCCCCTCCACTTT. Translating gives CASSFNPSPLHF.

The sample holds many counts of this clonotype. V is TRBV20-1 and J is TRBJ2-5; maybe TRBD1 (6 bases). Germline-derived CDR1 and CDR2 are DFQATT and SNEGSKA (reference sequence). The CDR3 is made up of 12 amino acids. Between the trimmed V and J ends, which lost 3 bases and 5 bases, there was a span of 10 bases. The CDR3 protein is CSARPGAETQYF. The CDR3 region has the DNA TGCAGTGCTAGGCCAGGGGCGGAGACCCAGTACTTC.

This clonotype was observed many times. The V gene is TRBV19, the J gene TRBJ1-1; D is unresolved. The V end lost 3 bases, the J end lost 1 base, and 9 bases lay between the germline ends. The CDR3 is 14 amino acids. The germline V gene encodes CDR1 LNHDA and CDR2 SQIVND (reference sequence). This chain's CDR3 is CASSIVQPNTEAFF. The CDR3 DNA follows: TGTGCCAGTAGTATTGTCCAGCCGAACACTGAAGCTTTCTTT.

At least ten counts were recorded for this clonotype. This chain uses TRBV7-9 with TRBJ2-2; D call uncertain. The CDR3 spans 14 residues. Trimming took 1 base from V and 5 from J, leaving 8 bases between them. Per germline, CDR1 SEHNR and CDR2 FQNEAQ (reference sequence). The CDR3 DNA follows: TGTGCCAGCAGCTTAGGACGGCCAACCGGGGAGCTGTTTTTT. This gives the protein CASSLGRPTGELFF.

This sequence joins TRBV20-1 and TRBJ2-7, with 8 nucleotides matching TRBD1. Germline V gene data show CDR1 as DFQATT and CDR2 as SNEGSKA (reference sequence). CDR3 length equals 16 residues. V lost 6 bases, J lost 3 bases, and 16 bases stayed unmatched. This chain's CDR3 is CSAKGTGQPSVYEQYF. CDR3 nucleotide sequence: TGCAGTGCAAAGGGGACAGGTCAGCCCTCTGTCTACGAGCAGTACTTC.

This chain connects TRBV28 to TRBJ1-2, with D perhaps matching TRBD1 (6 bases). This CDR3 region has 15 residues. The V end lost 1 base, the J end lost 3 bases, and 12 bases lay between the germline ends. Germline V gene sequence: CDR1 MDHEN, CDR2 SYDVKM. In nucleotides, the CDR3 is TGTGCCAGCAGTTTATCTACGGGGGCCGACTATGGCTACACCTTC. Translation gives CASSLSTGADYGYTF.

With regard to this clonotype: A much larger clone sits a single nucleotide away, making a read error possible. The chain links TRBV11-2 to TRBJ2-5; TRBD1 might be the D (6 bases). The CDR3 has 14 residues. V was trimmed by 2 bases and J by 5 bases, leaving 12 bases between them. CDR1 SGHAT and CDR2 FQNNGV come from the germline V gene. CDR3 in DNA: TGTGCCAGCAGCTTAATGCAGGGGAAGGAGACCCAGTACTTC. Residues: CASSLMQGKETQYF. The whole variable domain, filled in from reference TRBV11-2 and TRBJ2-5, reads EAGVAQSPRYKIIEKRQSVAFWCNPISGHATLYWYQQILGQGPKLLIQFQNNGVVDDSQLPKDRFSAERLKGVDSTLKIQPAKLEDSAVYLCASSLMQGKETQYFGPGTRLLVL.

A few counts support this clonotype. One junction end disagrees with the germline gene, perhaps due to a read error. The CDR3 is CASSRAQARTEAFF. Written as DNA, the CDR3 is TGCGCCAGCAGCCGCGCGCAGGCGAGAACTGAAGCTTTCTTT. The chain couples TRBV7-8 to TRBJ1-1; D gene ambiguous. The V gene's germline CDR1 is SGHVS and CDR2 FQNEAQ. The CDR3 has 14 residues. Together with reference TRBV7-8 and TRBJ1-1, the CDR3 gives the full variable domain: GAGVSQSPRYKVAKRGQDVALRCDPISGHVSLFWYQQALGQGPEFLTYFQNEAQLDKSGLPSDRFFAERPEGSVSTLKIQRTQQEDSAVYLCASSRAQARTEAFFGQGTRLTVV.

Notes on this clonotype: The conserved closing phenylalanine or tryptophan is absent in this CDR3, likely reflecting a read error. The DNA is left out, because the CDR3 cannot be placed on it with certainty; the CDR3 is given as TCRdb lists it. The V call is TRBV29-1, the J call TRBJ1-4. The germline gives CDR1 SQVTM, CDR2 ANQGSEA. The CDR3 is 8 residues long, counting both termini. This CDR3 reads CSVEVEHV.

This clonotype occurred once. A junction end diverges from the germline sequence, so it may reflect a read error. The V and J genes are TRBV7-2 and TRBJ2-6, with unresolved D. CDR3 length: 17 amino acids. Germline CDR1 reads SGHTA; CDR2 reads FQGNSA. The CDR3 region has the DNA TGTGCCGGCAGCCCCAGTTTAGGAGTTTCTGGGGCCAACGTCCTGACTTTC. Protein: CAGSPSLGVSGANVLTF.

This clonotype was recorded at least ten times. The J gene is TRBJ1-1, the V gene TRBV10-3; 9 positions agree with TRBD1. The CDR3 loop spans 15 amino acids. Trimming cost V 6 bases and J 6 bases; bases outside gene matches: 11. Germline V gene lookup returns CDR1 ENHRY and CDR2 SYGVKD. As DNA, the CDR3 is TGTGCCATCAGACCCAGACAGGGGGAGGAATCTGAAGCTTTCTTT. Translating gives CAIRPRQGEESEAFF.

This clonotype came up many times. CDR3 protein: CSASPDWVRDTEAFF. The DNA of the CDR3 is TGCAGTGCTAGTCCGGACTGGGTGAGGGACACTGAAGCTTTCTTT. This rearrangement joins TRBV20-1 to TRBJ1-1; D is unclear. The CDR3 loop spans 15 amino acids. Germline loops: CDR1 DFQATT, CDR2 SNEGSKA (reference sequence). V lost 3 bases to trimming and J lost 3 bases, with 17 bases between them.

The CDR3 reads CSTGGQGGGEQYF. The DNA of the CDR3 is TGCAGCACCGGAGGACAGGGGGGGGGCGAGCAGTACTTC. The chain is built from TRBV29-1 and TRBJ2-7, with 10 bases matching TRBD1. The length of the CDR3 is 13 residues. Germline lookup yields CDR1 SQVTM and CDR2 ANQGSEA. Trimming cost V 8 bases and J 6 bases; bases outside gene matches: 10.

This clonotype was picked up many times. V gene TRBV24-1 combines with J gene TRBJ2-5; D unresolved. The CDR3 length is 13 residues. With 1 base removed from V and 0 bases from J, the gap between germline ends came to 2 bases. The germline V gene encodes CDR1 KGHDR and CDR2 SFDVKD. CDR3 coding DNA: TGTGCCACCAGTGATTTAGACCAAGAGACCCAGTACTTC. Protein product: CATSDLDQETQYF.

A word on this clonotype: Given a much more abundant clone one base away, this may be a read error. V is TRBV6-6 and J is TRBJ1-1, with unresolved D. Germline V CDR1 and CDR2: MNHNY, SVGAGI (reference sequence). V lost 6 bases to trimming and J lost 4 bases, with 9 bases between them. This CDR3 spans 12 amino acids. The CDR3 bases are TGTGCCAGCAGGCTACGGGGCACTGAAGCTTTCTTT. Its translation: CASRLRGTEAFF.

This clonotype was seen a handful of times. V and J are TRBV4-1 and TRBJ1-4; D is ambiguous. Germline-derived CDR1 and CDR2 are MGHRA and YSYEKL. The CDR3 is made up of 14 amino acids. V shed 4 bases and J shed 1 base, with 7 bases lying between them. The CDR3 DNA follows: TGCGCCAGCAGCCCCACTGGAACTAATGAAAAACTGTTTTTT. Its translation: CASSPTGTNEKLFF.

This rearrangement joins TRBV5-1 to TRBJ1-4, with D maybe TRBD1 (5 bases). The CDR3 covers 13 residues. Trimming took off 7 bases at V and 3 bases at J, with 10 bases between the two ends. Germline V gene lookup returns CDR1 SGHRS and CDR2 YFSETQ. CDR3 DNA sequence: TGCGCCAGCGGACGGGGGGCTAATGAAAAACTGTTTTTT. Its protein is CASGRGANEKLFF.

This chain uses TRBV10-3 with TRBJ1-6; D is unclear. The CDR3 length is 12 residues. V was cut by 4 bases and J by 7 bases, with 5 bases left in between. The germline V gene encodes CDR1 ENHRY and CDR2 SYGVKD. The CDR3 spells CAISAPNSPLHF. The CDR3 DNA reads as TGTGCCATCAGTGCGCCGAATTCACCCCTCCACTTT.